A selection of T cell receptor beta chains follows, all from one sample in a study of chronic HIV infection and antiretroviral therapy. Via MiXCR, TCRdb re-called the 5' RACE reads, giving one row per CDR3 protein. Of 40,000 to 50,000 distinct CDR3 sequences in the sample, about 19% are singletons; the top ten hold over 2.5%. What was sequenced was peripheral blood. The origin of the receptors is an adult who had HIV and had not received antiretroviral therapy, or was an uninfected healthy control (not recorded which). Both conserved end residues are part of each CDR3. Fields, in order: clone size, J gene, V gene, D gene, CDR3 protein, CDR3 DNA. D genes are given only for firm matches. Where a row states a size, it is once, few, many or the class of an expanded clone; other rows omit it.

>NA|TRBJ2-6|TRBV28|TRBD1
CASSYLGQGTSGANVLTF
TGTGCCAGCAGTTATCTAGGACAGGGCACCTCTGGGGCCAACGTCCTGACTTTC
>NA|TRBJ2-7|TRBV27|NA
CASSFGPGSPYEQYF
TGTGCCAGCAGTTTTGGGCCAGGGAGTCCCTACGAGCAGTACTTC
>few|TRBJ1-1|TRBV14|NA
CASSQQGNTEAFF
TGTGCCAGCAGCCAACAGGGGAACACTGAAGCTTTCTTT
>few|TRBJ2-3|TRBV10-1|TRBD2
CASSGIAGGPGTDTQYF
TGCGCCAGCAGTGGAATAGCGGGAGGGCCAGGCACAGATACGCAGTATTTT
>NA|TRBJ2-3|TRBV24-1|NA
CATSDSPARDTQYF
TGTGCCACCAGTGACTCTCCGGCGAGAGATACGCAGTATTTT
>NA|TRBJ1-5|TRBV20-1|TRBD1
CSAIGRGLQPQHF
TGCAGTGCTATAGGAAGGGGGCTTCAGCCCCAGCATTTT
>NA|TRBJ2-2|TRBV19|TRBD1
CASSRRGLRELFF
TGTGCCAGTAGTCGCAGGGGGCTCAGGGAGCTGTTTTTT
>NA|TRBJ1-5|TRBV15|TRBD1
CATSRDRGPNQPQHF
TGTGCCACCAGCAGGGACAGGGGCCCCAATCAGCCCCAGCATTTT
>NA|TRBJ2-1|TRBV4-1|TRBD2
CASSRQWYWTSGSRGDNEQFF
TGCGCCAGCAGCCGCCAGTGGTATTGGACTAGCGGGAGTCGGGGGGACAATGAGCAGTTCTTC
>NA|TRBJ2-3|TRBV5-5|NA
CASSLAGTGFDTQYF
TGTGCCAGCAGCTTGGCGGGTACCGGCTTCGATACGCAGTATTTT